A single TCR beta chain is shown here with its context. The antigen it binds to is not known. No base quality values were provided; no much bigger clone lies one nucleotide off. The source of the sample is a study of response to subunit inactivated influenza vaccine listed by TCRdb under 2018. Notes on the research overall: To follow how T cells responded to a trivalent subunit inactivated influenza vaccine, the researchers relied on deep quantitative profiling of the T cell receptor repertoire.

V drops 3 bases and J drops 2 bases, leaving 14 bases in between. From the cysteine up to the phenylalanine, the CDR3 has a length of 15 residues. Just CDR3 DNA is preserved here, 45 bases in frame from base 1. CDR1 MNHEY and CDR2 SMNVEV were looked up in the germline V gene (reference sequence). Findings and caveats that apply to the study as a whole: It was suggested by the authors that each seasonal influenza vaccination may recruit only a limited number of new T cells.

The library was obtained by RT-PCR. The instrument given in TCRdb is Illumina HiSeq 2500. The raw public reads went through TCRdb reprocessing: fastp at Q25, MiXCR clone calling, in-frame beta chains kept. One record per CDR3 amino acid sequence lists the most common genes and DNA. The sample table lists 500,000 or so distinct CDR3 sequences, 15% to 20% of them with a count of one. The ten largest clones represent less than 4% of the sample. The sample in question was CD4+ T cells sorted from PBMCs, obtained approximately 25 months after vaccination. The origin of this receptor is a man in his fifties or sixties who received an inactivated influenza vaccine. Donor details come from another sample of the same person, matched by shared clones. The rearranged segments are TRBV27 and TRBJ2-7, with the D gene too uncertain to name. Here is the DNA: TGTGCCAGCAGTTTCGGCCCTCTAGGTACCTACGAGCAGTACTTC. Its protein is CASSFGPLGTYEQYF.